This T cell receptor beta chain is from a study of early T cells in non-severe SARS-CoV-2 infection. Across the whole study: Sequencing input comprised bulk RNA from unsorted whole blood; chain pairing was not available. The study, taken as a whole, reports: Using VDJdb, the matching emphasized anti-spike CD8 responses while missing private and CD4 specificities.

Germline assignment: CDR1 DFQATT and CDR2 SNEGSKA (reference sequence). The CDR3 has 15 residues. Trimming stripped 0 bases from V and 0 bases from J, with 9 bases between. Each single cDNA molecule received a unique molecular identifier. Each CDR3 protein gets one entry after TCRdb re-called the 5' RACE reads with MiXCR. The table lists tens of thousands of distinct CDR3 sequences, just under 15% of them singletons. Comments on this clonotype: Its antigen is still unknown.

Material: whole blood, obtained at baseline. The genes are TRBV20-1 and TRBJ2-1, with D possibly being TRBD2 (5 bases). The receptor was derived from an adult who was a healthcare worker with PCR-confirmed SARS-CoV-2 infection or an uninfected control (not recorded which). CDR3 loop: CSARDLSGSYNEQFF. The CDR3 DNA is TGCAGTGCTAGAGATCTGAGCGGCTCCTACAATGAGCAGTTCTTC.